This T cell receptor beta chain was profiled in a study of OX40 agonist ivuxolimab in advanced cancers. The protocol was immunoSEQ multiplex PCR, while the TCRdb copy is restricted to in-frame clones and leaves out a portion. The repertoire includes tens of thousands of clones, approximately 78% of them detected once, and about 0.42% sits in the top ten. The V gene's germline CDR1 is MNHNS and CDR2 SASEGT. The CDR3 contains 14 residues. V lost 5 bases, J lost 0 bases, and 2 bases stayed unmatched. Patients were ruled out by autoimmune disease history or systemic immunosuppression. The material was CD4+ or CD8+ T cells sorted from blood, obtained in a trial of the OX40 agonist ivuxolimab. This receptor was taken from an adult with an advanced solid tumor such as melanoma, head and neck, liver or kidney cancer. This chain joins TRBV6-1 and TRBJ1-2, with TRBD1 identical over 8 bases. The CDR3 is CASSRQGSNYGYTF. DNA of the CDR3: TGTGCCAGCAGTAGACAGGGGTCTAACTATGGCTACACCTTC.